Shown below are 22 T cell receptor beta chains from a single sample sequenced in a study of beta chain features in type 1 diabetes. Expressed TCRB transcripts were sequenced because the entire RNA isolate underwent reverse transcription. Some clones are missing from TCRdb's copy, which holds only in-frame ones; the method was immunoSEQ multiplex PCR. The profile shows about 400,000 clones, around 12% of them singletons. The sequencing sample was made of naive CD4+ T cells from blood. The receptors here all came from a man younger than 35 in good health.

CDR3 nucleotide sequence: TGCGCCAGCAGCCCCTTTCAATGGGGACAGGGAACCTTCTACGAGCAGTACTTC. Translating it yields CASSPFQWGQGTFYEQYF. J is TRBJ2-7 and V is TRBV4-1; TRBD1 matches at 9 bases. The CDR3 extends over 18 amino acids. Losses at the gene ends were 4 bases for V and 3 bases for J; bases not matched to a gene: 16. Germline CDR1 and CDR2: MGHRA and YSYEKL.

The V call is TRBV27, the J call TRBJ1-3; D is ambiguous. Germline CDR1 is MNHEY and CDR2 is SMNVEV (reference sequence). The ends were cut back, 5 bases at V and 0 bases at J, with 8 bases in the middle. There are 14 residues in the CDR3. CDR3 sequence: CASSAGSSGNTIYF. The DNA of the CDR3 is TGTGCCAGCAGTGCCGGGTCCTCTGGAAACACCATATATTTT.

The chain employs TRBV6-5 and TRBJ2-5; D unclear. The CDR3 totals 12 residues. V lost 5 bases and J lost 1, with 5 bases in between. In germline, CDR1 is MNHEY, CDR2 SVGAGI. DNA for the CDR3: TGTGCCAGCAGTAGCGTCCAAGAGACCCAGTACTTC. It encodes CASSSVQETQYF.

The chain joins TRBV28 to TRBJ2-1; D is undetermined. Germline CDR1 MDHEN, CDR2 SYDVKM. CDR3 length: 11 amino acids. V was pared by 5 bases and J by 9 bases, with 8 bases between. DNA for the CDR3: TGTGCCAGCAGTCCCTTGTTTGAGCAGTTCTTC. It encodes CASSPLFEQFF.

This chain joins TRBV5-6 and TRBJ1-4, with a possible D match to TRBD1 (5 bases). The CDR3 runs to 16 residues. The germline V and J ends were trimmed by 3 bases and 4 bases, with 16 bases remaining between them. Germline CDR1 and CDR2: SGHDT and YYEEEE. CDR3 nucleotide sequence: TGTGCCAGCAGCTCCGTTGGGGGGACCTTTAATGAAAAACTGTTTTTT. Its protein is CASSSVGGTFNEKLFF. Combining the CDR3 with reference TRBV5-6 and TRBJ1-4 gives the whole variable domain DAGVTQSPTHLIKTRGQQVTLRCSPKSGHDTVSWYQQALGQGPQFIFQYYEEEERQRGNFPDRFSGHQFPNYSSELNVNALLLGDSALYLCASSSVGGTFNEKLFFGSGTQLSVL.

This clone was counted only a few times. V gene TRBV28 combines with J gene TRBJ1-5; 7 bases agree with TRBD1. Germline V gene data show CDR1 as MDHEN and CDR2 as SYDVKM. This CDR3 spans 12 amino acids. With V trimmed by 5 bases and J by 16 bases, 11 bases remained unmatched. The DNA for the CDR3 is TGTGCCAGCAGTCTTACTAAGGACAGGTTTCATTTT. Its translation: CASSLTKDRFHF. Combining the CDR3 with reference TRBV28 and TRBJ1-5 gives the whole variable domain DVKVTQSSRYLVKRTGEKVFLECVQDMDHENMFWYRQDPGLGLRLIYFSYDVKMKEKGDIPEGYSVSREKKERFSLILESASTNQTSMYLCASSLTKDRFHFGDGTRLSIL.

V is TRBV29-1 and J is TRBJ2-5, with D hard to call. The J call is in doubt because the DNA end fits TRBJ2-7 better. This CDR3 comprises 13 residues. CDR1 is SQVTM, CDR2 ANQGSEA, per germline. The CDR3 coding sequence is TGCAGCGTTCTCGCTCCCAGAGGCTACGAGCAGTACTTC. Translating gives CSVLAPRGYEQYF.

Here the CDR3 DNA reads TGTGCCAGCTCACTCCAATTCGGGACAGTGGATAATTCACCCCTCCACTTT. Protein: CASSLQFGTVDNSPLHF. V gene TRBV18 combines with J gene TRBJ1-6; 7 nucleotides align to TRBD1. The CDR3 contains 17 residues. Germline assignment: CDR1 KGHSH and CDR2 LQKENI. J gave up 5 bases and V 4 bases, and 11 bases lay outside the gene matches.

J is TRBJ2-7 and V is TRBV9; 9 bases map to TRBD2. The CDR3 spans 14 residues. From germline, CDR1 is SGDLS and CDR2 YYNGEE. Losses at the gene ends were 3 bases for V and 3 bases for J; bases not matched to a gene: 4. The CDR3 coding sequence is TGTGCCAGCAGCGAGGCTAGCGGGGACTACGAGCAGTACTTC. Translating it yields CASSEASGDYEQYF.

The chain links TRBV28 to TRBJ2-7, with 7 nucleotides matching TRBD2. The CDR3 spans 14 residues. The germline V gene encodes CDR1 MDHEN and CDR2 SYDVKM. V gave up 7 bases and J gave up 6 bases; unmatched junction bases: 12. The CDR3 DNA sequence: TGTGCCAGCACCAACCGGGGGGATCGGGGCGAGCAGTACTTC. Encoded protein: CASTNRGDRGEQYF.

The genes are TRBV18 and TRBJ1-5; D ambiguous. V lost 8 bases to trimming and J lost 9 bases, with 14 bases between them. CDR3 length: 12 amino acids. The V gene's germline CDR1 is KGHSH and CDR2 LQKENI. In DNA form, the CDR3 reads TGTGCCAGCCGGGAGACTAACGGGCCCCAGCATTTT. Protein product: CASRETNGPQHF.

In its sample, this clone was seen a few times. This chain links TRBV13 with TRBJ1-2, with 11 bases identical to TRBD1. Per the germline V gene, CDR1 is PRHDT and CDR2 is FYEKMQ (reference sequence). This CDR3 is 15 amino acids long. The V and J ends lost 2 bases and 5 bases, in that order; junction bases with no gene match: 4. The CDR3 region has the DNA TGTGCCAGCAGCTTAAGGGGACAGGGGGATTATGGCTACACCTTC. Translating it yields CASSLRGQGDYGYTF.

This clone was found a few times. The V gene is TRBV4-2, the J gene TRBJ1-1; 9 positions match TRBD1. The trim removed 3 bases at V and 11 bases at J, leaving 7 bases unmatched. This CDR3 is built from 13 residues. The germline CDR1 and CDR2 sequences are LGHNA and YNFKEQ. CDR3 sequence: CASSQGQGMRAFF. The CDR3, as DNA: TGTGCCAGCAGCCAGGGACAGGGCATGAGGGCTTTCTTT.

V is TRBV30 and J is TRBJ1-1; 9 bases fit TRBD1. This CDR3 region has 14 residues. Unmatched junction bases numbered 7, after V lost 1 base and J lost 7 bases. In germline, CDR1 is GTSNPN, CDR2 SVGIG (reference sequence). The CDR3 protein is CAWSGGQGYVEAFF. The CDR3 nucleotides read TGTGCCTGGAGTGGGGGACAGGGTTATGTTGAAGCTTTCTTT. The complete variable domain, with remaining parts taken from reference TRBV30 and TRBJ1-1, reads SQTIHQWPATLVQPVGSPLSLECTVEGTSNPNLYWYRQAAGRGLQLLFYSVGIGQISSEVPQNLSASRPQDRQFILSSKKLLLSDSGFYLCAWSGGQGYVEAFFGQGTRLTVV.

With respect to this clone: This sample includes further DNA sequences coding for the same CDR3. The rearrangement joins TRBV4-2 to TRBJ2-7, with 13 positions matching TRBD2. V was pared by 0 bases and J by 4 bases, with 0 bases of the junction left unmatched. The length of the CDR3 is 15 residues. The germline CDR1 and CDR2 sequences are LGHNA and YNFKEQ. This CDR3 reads CASSQEGLAGYEQYF. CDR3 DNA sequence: TGTGCCAGCAGCCAAGAGGGACTAGCGGGGTACGAGCAGTACTTC.

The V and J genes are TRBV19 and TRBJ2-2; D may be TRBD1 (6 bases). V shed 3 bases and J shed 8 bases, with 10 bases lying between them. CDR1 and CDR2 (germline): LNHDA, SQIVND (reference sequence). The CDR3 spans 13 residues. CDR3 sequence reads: CASSISGVGELFF. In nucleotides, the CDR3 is TGTGCCAGTAGTATCTCAGGGGTGGGGGAGCTGTTTTTT.

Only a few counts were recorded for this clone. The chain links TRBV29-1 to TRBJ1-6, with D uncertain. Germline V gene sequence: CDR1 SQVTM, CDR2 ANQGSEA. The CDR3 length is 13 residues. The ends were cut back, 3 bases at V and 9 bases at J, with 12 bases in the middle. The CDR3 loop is CSVETASGSPLHF. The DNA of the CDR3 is TGCAGCGTTGAGACCGCTAGTGGTTCACCCCTCCACTTT.

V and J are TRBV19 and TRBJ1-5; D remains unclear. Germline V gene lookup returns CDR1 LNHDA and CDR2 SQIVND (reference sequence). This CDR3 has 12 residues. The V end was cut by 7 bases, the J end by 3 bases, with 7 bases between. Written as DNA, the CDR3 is TGTGCCAGTACTTTTTACAATCAGCCCCAGCATTTT. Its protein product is CASTFYNQPQHF.

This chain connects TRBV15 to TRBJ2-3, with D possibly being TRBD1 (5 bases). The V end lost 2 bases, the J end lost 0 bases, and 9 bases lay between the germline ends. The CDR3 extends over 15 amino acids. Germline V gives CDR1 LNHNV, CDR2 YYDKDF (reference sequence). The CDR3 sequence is CATSRQTASTDTQYF. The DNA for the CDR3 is TGTGCCACCAGCAGACAGACAGCTAGCACAGATACGCAGTATTTT.

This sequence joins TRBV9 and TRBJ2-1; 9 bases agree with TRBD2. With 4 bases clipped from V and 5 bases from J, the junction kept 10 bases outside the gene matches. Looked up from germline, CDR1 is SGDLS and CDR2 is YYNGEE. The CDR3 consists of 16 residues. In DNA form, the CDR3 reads TGTGCCAGCAGCCGGGCGGGACTAGCAGCCAACAATGAGCAGTTCTTC. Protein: CASSRAGLAANNEQFF. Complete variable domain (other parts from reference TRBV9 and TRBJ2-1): DSGVTQTPKHLITATGQRVTLRCSPRSGDLSVYWYQQSLDQGLQFLIQYYNGEERAKGNILERFSAQQFPDLHSELNLSSLELGDSALYFCASSRAGLAANNEQFFGPGTRLTVL.

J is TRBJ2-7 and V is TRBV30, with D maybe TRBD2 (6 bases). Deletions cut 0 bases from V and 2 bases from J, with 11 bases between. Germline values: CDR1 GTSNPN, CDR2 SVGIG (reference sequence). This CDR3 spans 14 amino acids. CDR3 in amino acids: CAWSVGLATYEQYF. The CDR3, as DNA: TGTGCCTGGAGTGTAGGCCTAGCGACCTACGAGCAGTACTTC.

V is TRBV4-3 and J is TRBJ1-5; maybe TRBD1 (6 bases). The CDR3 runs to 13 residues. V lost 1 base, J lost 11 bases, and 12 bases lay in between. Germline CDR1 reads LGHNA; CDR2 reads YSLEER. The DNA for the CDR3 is TGCGCCAGCAGCCAAGCCCAGGGGTCGGCCCAGCATTTT. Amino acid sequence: CASSQAQGSAQHF.